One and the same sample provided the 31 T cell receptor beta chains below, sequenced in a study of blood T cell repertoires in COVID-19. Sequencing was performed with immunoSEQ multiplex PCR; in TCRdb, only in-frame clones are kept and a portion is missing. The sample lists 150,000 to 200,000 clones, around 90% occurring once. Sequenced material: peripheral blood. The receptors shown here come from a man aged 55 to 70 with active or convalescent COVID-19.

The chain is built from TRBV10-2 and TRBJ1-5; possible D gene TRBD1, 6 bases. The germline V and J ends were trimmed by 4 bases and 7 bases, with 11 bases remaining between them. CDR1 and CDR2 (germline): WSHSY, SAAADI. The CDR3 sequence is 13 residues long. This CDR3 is CASSGQQGQPQHF. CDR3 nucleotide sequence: TGCGCCAGCAGTGGGCAACAGGGACAGCCCCAGCATTTT.

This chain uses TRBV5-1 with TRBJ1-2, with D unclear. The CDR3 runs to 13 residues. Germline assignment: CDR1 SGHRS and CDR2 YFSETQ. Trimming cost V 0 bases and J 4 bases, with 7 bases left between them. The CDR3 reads CASSLDTAYGYTF. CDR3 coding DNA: TGCGCCAGCAGCTTGGATACAGCCTATGGCTACACCTTC.

CDR3 sequence (DNA): TGTGCCATCAGCGTCCCCCGGGACAGGGGAGCCGGGGAGCTGTTTTTT. Translation: CAISVPRDRGAGELFF. The V and J genes are TRBV10-3 and TRBJ2-2; 10 bases map to TRBD1. Germline loops: CDR1 ENHRY, CDR2 SYGVKD. The CDR3 runs 16 residues. The junction had 10 bases not matched to a gene; V was cut back by 6 bases and J by 6 bases.

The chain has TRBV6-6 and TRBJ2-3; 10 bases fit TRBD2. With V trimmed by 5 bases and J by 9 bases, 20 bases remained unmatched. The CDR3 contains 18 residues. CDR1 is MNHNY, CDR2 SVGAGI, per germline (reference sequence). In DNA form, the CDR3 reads TGTGCCAGCAGTCCCCGTCCCAGCGGGAGGGCGTGGGGCGGGACGCAGTATTTT. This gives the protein CASSPRPSGRAWGGTQYF.

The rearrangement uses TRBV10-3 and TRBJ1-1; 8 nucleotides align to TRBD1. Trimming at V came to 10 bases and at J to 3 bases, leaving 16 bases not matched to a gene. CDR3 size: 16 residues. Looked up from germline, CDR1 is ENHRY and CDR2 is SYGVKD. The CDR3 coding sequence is TGTGCCACAAACAGGCAGGGGGCCCCGGTGGACACTGAAGCTTTCTTT. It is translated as CATNRQGAPVDTEAFF.

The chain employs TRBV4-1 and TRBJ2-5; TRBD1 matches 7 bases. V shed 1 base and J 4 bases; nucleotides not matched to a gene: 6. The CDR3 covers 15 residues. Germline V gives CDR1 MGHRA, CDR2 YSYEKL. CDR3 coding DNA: TGCGCCAGCAGCCAAGGAACAGGGGACCGAGAGACCCAGTACTTC. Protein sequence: CASSQGTGDRETQYF.

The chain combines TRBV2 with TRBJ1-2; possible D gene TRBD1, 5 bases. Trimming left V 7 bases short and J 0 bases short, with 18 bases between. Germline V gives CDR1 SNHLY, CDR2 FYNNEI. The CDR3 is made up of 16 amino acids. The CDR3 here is CASNPAGREANYGYTF. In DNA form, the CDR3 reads TGTGCCAGCAATCCGGCAGGGAGGGAAGCTAACTATGGCTACACCTTC. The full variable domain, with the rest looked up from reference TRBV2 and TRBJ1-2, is EPEVTQTPSHQVTQMGQEVILRCVPISNHLYFYWYRQILGQKVEFLVSFYNNEISEKSEIFDDQFSVERPDGSNFTLKIRSTKLEDSAMYFCASNPAGREANYGYTFGSGTRLTVV.

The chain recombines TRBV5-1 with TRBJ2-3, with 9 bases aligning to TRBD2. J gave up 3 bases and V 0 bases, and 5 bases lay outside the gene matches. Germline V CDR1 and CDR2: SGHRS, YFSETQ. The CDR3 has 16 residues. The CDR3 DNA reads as TGCGCCAGCAGCTTGGGGCTAGCGGGGCTTACAGATACGCAGTATTTT. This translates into CASSLGLAGLTDTQYF. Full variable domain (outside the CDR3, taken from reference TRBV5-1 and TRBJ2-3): KAGVTQTPRYLIKTRGQQVTLSCSPISGHRSVSWYQQTPGQGLQFLFEYFSETQRNKGNFPGRFSGRQFSNSRSEMNVSTLELGDSALYLCASSLGLAGLTDTQYFGPGTRLTVL.

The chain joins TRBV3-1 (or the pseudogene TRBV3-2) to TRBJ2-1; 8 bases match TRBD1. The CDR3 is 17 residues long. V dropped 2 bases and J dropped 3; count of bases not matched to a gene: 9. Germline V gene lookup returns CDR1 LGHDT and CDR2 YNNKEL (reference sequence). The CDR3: CASSQTAGGLNYNEQFF. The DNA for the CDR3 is TGTGCCAGCAGCCAAACAGCAGGGGGCTTAAACTACAATGAGCAGTTCTTC.

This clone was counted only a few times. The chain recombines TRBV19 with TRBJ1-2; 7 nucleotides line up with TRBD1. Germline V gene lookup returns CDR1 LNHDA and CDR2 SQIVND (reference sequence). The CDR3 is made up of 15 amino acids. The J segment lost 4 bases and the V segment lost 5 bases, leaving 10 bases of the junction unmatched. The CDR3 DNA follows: TGTGCCAGTAGTTCCGGTGGCTACAGGGGCTATGGCTACACCTTC. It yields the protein CASSSGGYRGYGYTF.

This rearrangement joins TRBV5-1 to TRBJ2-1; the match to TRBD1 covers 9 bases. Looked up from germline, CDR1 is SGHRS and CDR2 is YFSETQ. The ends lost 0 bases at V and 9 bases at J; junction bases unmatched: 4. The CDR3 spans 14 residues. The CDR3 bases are TGCGCCAGCAGCTTGGGACAGGGGGTTGGTGAGCAGTTCTTC. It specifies CASSLGQGVGEQFF. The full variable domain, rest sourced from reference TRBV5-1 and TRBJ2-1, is KAGVTQTPRYLIKTRGQQVTLSCSPISGHRSVSWYQQTPGQGLQFLFEYFSETQRNKGNFPGRFSGRQFSNSRSEMNVSTLELGDSALYLCASSLGQGVGEQFFGPGTRLTVL.

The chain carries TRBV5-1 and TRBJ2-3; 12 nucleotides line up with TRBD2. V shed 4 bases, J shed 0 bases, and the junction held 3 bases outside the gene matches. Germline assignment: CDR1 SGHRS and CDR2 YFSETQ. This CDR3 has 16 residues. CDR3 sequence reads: CASSTGLAGSTDTQYF. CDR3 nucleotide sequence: TGCGCCAGCAGCACAGGACTAGCGGGGAGCACAGATACGCAGTATTTT.

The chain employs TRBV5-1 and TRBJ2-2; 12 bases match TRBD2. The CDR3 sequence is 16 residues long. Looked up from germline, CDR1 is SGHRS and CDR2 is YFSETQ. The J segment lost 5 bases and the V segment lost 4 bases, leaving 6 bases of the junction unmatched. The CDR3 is CASSQTSGRLTGELFF. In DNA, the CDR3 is TGCGCCAGCAGCCAAACTAGCGGGAGGCTAACCGGGGAGCTGTTTTTT.

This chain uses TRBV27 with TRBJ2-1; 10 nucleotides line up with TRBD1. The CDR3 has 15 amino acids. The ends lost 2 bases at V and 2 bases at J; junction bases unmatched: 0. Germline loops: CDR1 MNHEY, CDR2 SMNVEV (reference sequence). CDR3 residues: CASSLGQGAYNEQFF. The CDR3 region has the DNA TGTGCCAGCAGTTTAGGACAGGGGGCCTACAATGAGCAGTTCTTC.

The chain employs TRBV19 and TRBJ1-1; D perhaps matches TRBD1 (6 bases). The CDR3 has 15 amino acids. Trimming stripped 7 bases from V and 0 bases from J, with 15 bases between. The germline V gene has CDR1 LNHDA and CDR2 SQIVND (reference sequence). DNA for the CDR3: TGTGCCAGTAAGCAACAGGGAAGCATGAACACTGAAGCTTTCTTT. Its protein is CASKQQGSMNTEAFF.

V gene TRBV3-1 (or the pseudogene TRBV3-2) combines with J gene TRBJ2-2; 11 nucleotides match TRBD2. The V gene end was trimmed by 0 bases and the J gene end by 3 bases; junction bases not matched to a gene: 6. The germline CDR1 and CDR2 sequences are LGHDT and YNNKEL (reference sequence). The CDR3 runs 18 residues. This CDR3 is CASSQDPSGGRYTGELFF. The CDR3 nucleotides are TGTGCCAGCAGCCAAGACCCTAGCGGGGGGCGATACACCGGGGAGCTGTTTTTT.

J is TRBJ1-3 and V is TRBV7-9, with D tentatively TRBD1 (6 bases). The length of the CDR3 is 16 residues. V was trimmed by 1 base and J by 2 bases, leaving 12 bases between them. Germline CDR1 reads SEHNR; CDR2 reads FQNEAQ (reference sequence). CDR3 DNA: TGTGCCAGCAGCTTAGTTGGGACATTAACTGGAAACACCATATATTTT. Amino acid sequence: CASSLVGTLTGNTIYF. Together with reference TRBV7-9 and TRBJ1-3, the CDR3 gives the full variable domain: DTGVSQNPRHKITKRGQNVTFRCDPISEHNRLYWYRQTLGQGPEFLTYFQNEAQLEKSRLLSDRFSAERPKGSFSTLEIQRTEQGDSAMYLCASSLVGTLTGNTIYFGEGSWLTVV.

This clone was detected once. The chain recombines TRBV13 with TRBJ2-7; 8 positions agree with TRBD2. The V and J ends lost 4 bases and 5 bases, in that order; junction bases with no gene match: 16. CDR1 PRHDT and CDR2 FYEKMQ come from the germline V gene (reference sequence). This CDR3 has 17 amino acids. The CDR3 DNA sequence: TGTGCCAGCAGCTATCTCATTGGAGGCGGGGGGTACGACGAGCAGTACTTC. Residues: CASSYLIGGGGYDEQYF. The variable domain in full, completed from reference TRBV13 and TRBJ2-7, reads AAGVIQSPRHLIKEKRETATLKCYPIPRHDTVYWYQQGPGQDPQFLISFYEKMQSDKGSIPDRFSAQQFSDYHSELNMSSLELGDSALYFCASSYLIGGGGYDEQYFGPGTRLTVT.

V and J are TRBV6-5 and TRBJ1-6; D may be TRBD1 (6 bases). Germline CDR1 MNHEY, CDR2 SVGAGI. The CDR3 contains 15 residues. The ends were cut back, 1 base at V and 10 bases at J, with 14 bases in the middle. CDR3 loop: CASSYYRVGNSPLHF. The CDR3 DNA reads TGTGCCAGCAGTTACTACAGGGTGGGGAACTCACCCCTCCACTTT.

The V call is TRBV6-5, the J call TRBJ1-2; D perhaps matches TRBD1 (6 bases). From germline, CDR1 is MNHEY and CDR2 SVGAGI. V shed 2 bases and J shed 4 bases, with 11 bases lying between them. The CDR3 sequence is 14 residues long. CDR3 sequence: CASSYTLGAYGYTF. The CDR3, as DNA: TGTGCCAGCAGTTACACCCTGGGGGCCTATGGCTACACCTTC.

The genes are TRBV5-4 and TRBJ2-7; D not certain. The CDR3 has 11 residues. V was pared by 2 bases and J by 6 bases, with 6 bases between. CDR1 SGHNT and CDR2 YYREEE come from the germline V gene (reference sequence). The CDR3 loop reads CASSFSGEQYF. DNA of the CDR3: TGTGCCAGCAGCTTTTCGGGCGAGCAGTACTTC.

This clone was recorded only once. The DNA of the CDR3 is TGTGCCAGTAGGAGGGACGCCCGGAGGGAAAATCAGCCCCAGCATTTT. It translates to CASRRDARRENQPQHF. This rearrangement joins TRBV19 to TRBJ1-5, with D possibly matching TRBD1 (5 bases). The CDR3 is made up of 16 amino acids. Germline values: CDR1 LNHDA, CDR2 SQIVND (reference sequence). Trimming took off 6 bases at V and 4 bases at J, with 19 bases between the two ends.

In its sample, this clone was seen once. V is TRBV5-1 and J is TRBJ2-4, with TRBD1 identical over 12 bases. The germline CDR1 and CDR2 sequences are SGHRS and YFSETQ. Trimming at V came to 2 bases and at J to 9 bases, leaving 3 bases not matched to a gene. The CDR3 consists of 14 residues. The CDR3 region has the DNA TGCGCCAGCAGCTTCCTGGGACAGGGGGCCATTCAGTACTTC. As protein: CASSFLGQGAIQYF.

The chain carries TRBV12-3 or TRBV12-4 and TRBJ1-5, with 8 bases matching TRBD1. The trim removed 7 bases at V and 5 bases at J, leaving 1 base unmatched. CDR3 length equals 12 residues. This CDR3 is CASKTGDQPQHF. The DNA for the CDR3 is TGTGCCAGCAAGACAGGGGATCAGCCCCAGCATTTT.

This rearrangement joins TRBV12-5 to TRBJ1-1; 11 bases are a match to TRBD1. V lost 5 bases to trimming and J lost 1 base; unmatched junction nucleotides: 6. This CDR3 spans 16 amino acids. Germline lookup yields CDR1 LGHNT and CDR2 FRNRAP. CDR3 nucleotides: TGTGCTAGTGGTCCTGGACAGGGGGCGCGGAACACTGAAGCTTTCTTT. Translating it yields CASGPGQGARNTEAFF. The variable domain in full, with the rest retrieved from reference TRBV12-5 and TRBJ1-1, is DARVTQTPRHKVTEMGQEVTMRCQPILGHNTVFWYRQTMMQGLELLAYFRNRAPLDDSGMPKDRFSAEMPDATLATLKIQPSEPRDSAVYFCASGPGQGARNTEAFFGQGTRLTVV.

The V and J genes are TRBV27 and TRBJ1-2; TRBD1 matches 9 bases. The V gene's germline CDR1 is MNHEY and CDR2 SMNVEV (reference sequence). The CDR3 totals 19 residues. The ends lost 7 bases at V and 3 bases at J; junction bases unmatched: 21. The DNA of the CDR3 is TGTGCCAGCAAATCGCGGGGACCGGGACAGGGTGATTTTGACTATGGCTACACCTTC. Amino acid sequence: CASKSRGPGQGDFDYGYTF.

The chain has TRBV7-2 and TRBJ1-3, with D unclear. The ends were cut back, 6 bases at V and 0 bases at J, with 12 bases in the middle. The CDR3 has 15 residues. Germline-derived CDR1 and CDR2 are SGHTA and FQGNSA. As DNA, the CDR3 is TGTGCCAGCAGTCAGCAGGCCCTCTCTGGAAACACCATATATTTT. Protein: CASSQQALSGNTIYF. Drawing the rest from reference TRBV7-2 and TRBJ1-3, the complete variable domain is GAGVSQSPSNKVTEKGKDVELRCDPISGHTALYWYRQSLGQGLEFLIYFQGNSAPDKSGLPSDRFSAERTGGSVSTLTIQRTQQEDSAVYLCASSQQALSGNTIYFGEGSWLTVV.

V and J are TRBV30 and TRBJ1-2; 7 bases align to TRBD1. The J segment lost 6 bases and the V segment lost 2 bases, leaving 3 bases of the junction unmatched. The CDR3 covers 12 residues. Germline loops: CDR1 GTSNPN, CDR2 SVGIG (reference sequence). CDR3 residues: CAWSRQGHGYTF. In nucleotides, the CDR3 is TGTGCCTGGAGTCGACAGGGTCATGGCTACACCTTC.

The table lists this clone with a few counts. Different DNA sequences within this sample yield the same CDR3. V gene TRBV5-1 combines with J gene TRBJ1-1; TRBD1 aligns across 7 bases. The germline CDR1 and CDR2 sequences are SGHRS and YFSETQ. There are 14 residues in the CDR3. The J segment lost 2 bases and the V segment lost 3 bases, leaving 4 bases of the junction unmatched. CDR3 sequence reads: CASSSGQPNTEAFF. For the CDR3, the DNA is TGCGCCAGCAGCTCGGGACAGCCCAACACTGAAGCTTTCTTT.

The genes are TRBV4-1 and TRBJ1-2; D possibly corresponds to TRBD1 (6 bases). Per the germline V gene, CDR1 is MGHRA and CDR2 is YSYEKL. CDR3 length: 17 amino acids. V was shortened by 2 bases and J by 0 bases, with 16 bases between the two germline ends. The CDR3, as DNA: TGCGCCAGCAGCCAACAAGATGACAGGATTACTAACTATGGCTACACCTTC. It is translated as CASSQQDDRITNYGYTF.

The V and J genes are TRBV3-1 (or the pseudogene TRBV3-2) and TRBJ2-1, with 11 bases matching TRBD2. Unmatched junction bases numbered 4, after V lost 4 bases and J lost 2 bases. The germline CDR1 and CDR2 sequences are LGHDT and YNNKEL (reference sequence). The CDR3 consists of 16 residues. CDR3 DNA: TGTGCCAGCAGCCTGATTAGCGGGAGGGCCTACAATGAGCAGTTCTTC. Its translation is CASSLISGRAYNEQFF.